These T cell receptor beta chains were read from a single sample in a study of T cell repertoires in cytomegalovirus infection. One entry per CDR3 protein results from TCRdb running MiXCR on the reads. The table lists roughly 600,000 distinct CDR3 sequences, approximately 25% of them singletons. Sequenced sample: CD8+ T cells from PBMCs. These receptors all stem from a human donor in good health (CMV status not recorded). Some clones in this sample may be carry-over from other donors' samples. CDR3s include the opening cysteine and the closing phenylalanine or tryptophan. The D gene is left open where the match is weak. Clone sizes are given selectively: once, few, many, or a class where the clone is expanded.

many	TRBJ1-1	.	TRBV12-5	TGTGCTAGTGGTTTAGCGGGTGAAGCTTTCTTT	CASGLAGEAFF
few	TRBJ2-2	.	TRBV7-8	TGTGCCAGCAGCTTACCGTCCGGGGGCTACACCGGGGAGCTGTTTTTT	CASSLPSGGYTGELFF
few	TRBJ1-4	.	TRBV28	TGTGCCAGTACCGAGTTGATGGCCGCTACCAATGAAAAACTGTTTTTT	CASTELMAATNEKLFF
many	TRBJ1-2	TRBD1	TRBV29-1	TGCAGCGTCAGGACAGGCACTAACTATGGCTACACCTTC	CSVRTGTNYGYTF
few	TRBJ2-1	TRBD1	TRBV29-1	TGCAGCGTTGCCCGGACAGGATCCTACAATGAGCAGTTCTTC	CSVARTGSYNEQFF
few	TRBJ2-2	.	TRBV7-9	TGTGCCAGCAGCCCATGGGCCATCGGCGGGGAGCTGTTTTTT	CASSPWAIGGELFF
few	TRBJ2-1	.	TRBV27	TGTGCCAGCATTAGGCTTCCCTACAATGAGCAGTTCTTC	CASIRLPYNEQFF
many	TRBJ1-1	.	TRBV7-8	TGTGCCAGCAGCCCCCGGCAGGGGACTGAAGCTTTCTTT	CASSPRQGTEAFF
many	TRBJ2-3	.	TRBV23-1	TGCGCCAGCCCTCTTAGGGACTCCACAGATACGCAGTATTTT	CASPLRDSTDTQYF
few	TRBJ2-5	TRBD2	TRBV12-3/TRBV12-4	TGTGCCAGCAGTTGGACTAGCGGACAAGAGACCCAGTACTTC	CASSWTSGQETQYF
few	TRBJ2-1	.	TRBV27	TGTGCCAGCAGTTCCTCTGGCCCGGCGGGTGAGCAGTTCTTC	CASSSSGPAGEQFF
many	TRBJ2-2	.	TRBV7-6	TGTGCCAGCAGCTTAGGAGGTCTGTCGCCTACCGGGGAGCTGTTTTTT	CASSLGGLSPTGELFF
.	TRBJ1-5	TRBD1	TRBV20-1	TGCAGTGCTAGTGAGACAGGTGCACAGGGGCAGCCCCAGCATTTT	CSASETGAQGQPQHF
.	TRBJ2-2	.	TRBV5-6	TGTGCCAGCAGCTTGATGTTGCAGGGGAACACCGGGGAGCTGTTTTTT	CASSLMLQGNTGELFF
.	TRBJ2-1	.	TRBV5-4	TGTGCCAGCAGCCCCCTTCACGGAGGGTATGAGCAGTTCTTC	CASSPLHGGYEQFF
.	TRBJ1-2	.	TRBV20-1	TGCAGTGCTAGAGCGACGGGGGCGGCTGGCTACACCTTC	CSARATGAAGYTF
.	TRBJ2-1	TRBD2	TRBV6-2/TRBV6-3	TGTGCCAGCAGTTACCCGGGGGGATACAATGAGCAGTTCTTC	CASSYPGGYNEQFF
few	TRBJ2-7	TRBD1	TRBV12-5	TGTGCTAGTGGTTTGGCCGGACAGGGTTCCTACGAGCAGTACTTC	CASGLAGQGSYEQYF
medium-sized	TRBJ1-5	TRBD1	TRBV7-2	TGTGCCAGCAGCTTAAGAAAAACAGGGGGTCAGCCCCAGCATTTT	CASSLRKTGGQPQHF
many	TRBJ1-2	.	TRBV6-5	TGTGCCAGCAGAGGCCCGGGCCCCACCTATGGCTACACCTTC	CASRGPGPTYGYTF
many	TRBJ2-4	TRBD1	TRBV14	TGTGCCAGCAGCAACCGGGACAGCCTGAAAAACATTCAGTACTTC	CASSNRDSLKNIQYF
many	TRBJ2-5	.	TRBV25-1	TGTGCCAGCAGAGACGCAGGGGCTCAAGAGACCCAGTACTTC	CASRDAGAQETQYF
many	TRBJ2-7	.	TRBV7-9	TGTGCCAGCAGCGCCGGGACAGCGGGTCCTATAAAGTACGAGCAGTACTTC	CASSAGTAGPIKYEQYF
.	TRBJ1-5	.	TRBV12-3/TRBV12-4	TGTGCCAGCAGATCTGAGCCGGGGCCCGGCCAGCCCCAGCATTTT	CASRSEPGPGQPQHF
.	TRBJ1-5	.	TRBV6-5	TGTGCCAGCAGTTATGATAGGAGAGGCAATCAGCCCCAGCATTTT	CASSYDRRGNQPQHF
.	TRBJ1-2	TRBD1	TRBV29-1	TGCAGCGTTTTGACAGGGCTCAACTATGGCTACACCTTC	CSVLTGLNYGYTF
few	TRBJ2-4	.	TRBV19	TGTGCCAGTACCAAAAGAGCAGAGATGGCCAAAAACATTCAGTACTTC	CASTKRAEMAKNIQYF
.	TRBJ2-3	.	TRBV6-5	TGTGCCACCAGTTACTCGAGGACTTGGCTGCAGGGCACAGATACGCAGTATTTT	CATSYSRTWLQGTDTQYF
.	TRBJ2-3	TRBD1	TRBV11-2	TGTGCCAGCAGCCCTTCCGGGACAGGGGCCACAGATACGCAGTATTTT	CASSPSGTGATDTQYF
few	TRBJ2-1	TRBD2	TRBV12-5	TGTGCTAGTGGTTTGCCGGGAGGCAATGAGCAGTTCTTC	CASGLPGGNEQFF
few	TRBJ2-5	.	TRBV20-1	TGCAGTGCTAGCGATGGTTACAAGACCCAGTACTTC	CSASDGYKTQYF
.	TRBJ2-1	.	TRBV6-2/TRBV6-3	TGTGCCAGCAGTCCCACATGGCAGACATTATGGTCCCCGAATGAGCAGTTCTTC	CASSPTWQTLWSPNEQFF
many	TRBJ1-3	.	TRBV7-6	TGTGCCAGCAGCTTAGAGAGGACGGGACTCTCTGGAAACACCATATATTTT	CASSLERTGLSGNTIYF
.	TRBJ1-1	.	TRBV6-2/TRBV6-3	TGTGCCAGCAGTTACGGATTCTACGGGAACACTGAAGCTTTCTTT	CASSYGFYGNTEAFF
many	TRBJ2-1	.	TRBV7-9	TGTGCCAGCAGCTCTCCAAATTCAGGGGTCACGGAGCAGTTCTTC	CASSSPNSGVTEQFF
.	TRBJ1-4	TRBD1	TRBV4-2	TGTGCCAGCAGCCCGGGACAGGGAGTTCGGGTAGCGGTAAAAGAAAAACTGTTTTTT	CASSPGQGVRVAVKEKLFF
.	TRBJ2-1	TRBD1	TRBV10-1	TGCGCCAGCAGTGAGTCTCTACCCCTCCCTGAGGCCGGACAGGGCAAGGAACAATCGGGACAGTTCTTC	CASSESLPLPEAGQGKEQSGQFF
.	TRBJ2-1	.	TRBV29-1	TGCAGCGTTGAAGTTTGGGACACGCCGGTCAATGAGCAGTTCTTC	CSVEVWDTPVNEQFF
.	TRBJ1-5	TRBD1	TRBV7-3	TGTGCCAGCAGTGACAGGGGCAGAGGGCCCCGGCATTTT	CASSDRGRGPRHF
.	TRBJ2-2	.	TRBV6-2/TRBV6-3	TGTGCCAGCAACCACGGGGGAATCACCGGGGAGCTGTTTTTT	CASNHGGITGELFF
many	TRBJ2-2	.	TRBV7-2	TGTGCCAGCAGCGTCACCGGGGAGCTGTTTTTT	CASSVTGELFF
many	TRBJ2-1	.	TRBV7-9	TGTGCCAGCAGCCCCGGGCCCAAGGGTGAGCAGTTCTTC	CASSPGPKGEQFF
many	TRBJ2-3	.	TRBV29-1	TGCAGCGTTGGTAACTATATCACAGATACGCAGTATTTT	CSVGNYITDTQYF
few	TRBJ2-5	.	TRBV6-1	TGTGCCAGCAGACGTCTTGGGGGTACGGAGACCCAGTACTTC	CASRRLGGTETQYF
few	TRBJ1-3	.	TRBV7-9	TGTGCCAGCAGCTTCGGCGACACCATATATTTT	CASSFGDTIYF
.	TRBJ2-2	.	TRBV29-1	TGCAGCGCCAGGTCCGAGCGGGTCTCCCAGGGCGGGGAGCTGTTTTTT	CSARSERVSQGGELFF
.	TRBJ1-2	.	TRBV29-1	TGCAGCGCTGGACCCCTAACAGCCGCCGGTGGCTACACCTTC	CSAGPLTAAGGYTF
.	TRBJ1-4	.	TRBV19	TGTGCCAGCCACCGGGACCCAACTAATGAAAAACTGTTTTTT	CASHRDPTNEKLFF
many	TRBJ1-2	.	TRBV7-8	TGTGCCAGCAGCCCAGTAAAAATTCTATCGGGGGGCTACACCTTC	CASSPVKILSGGYTF
.	TRBJ2-1	.	TRBV10-3	TGTGCCATCAGTGATCAGGGCTCCTACAATGAGCAGTTCTTC	CAISDQGSYNEQFF
.	TRBJ2-5	.	TRBV4-2	TGTGCCAGCAGCCAAGAAAGGGATCCGCCGGAGACCCAGTACTTC	CASSQERDPPETQYF
.	TRBJ2-3	TRBD1	TRBV20-1	TGCAGTGCTTATCTCGGACAGGGCTGGGATACGCAGTATTTT	CSAYLGQGWDTQYF